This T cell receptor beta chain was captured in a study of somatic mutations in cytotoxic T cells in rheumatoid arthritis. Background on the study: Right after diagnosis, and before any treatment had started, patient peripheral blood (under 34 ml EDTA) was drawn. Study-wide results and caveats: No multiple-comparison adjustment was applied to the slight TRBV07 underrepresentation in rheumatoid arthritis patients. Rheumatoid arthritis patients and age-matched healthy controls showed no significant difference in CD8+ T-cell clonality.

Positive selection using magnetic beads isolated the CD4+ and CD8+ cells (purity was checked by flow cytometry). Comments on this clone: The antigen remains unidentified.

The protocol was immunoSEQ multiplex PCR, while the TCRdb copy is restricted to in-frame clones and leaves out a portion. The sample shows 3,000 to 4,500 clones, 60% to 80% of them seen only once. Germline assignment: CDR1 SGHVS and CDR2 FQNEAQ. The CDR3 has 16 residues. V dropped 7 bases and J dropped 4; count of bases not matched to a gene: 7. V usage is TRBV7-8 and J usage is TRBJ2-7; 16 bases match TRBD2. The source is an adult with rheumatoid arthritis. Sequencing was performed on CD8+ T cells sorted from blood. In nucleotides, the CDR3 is TGTGCCAGCATCGGGACTAGCGGGAGGGGGACTTACGAGCAGTACTTC. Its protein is CASIGTSGRGTYEQYF.